Presented here are 5 T cell receptor beta chains from one specimen sequenced in a study of T cell responses to AZD1222 COVID-19 vaccine. Libraries were prepared by immunoSEQ multiplex PCR; TCRdb keeps only in-frame clonotypes and omits some of them. The sample has about 84,000 clones; roughly 88% are singletons. The sequencing used peripheral blood, collected 28 days after the second AZD1222 dose. These receptors were obtained from an adult who received the AZD1222 COVID-19 vaccine.

The rearrangement uses TRBV19 and TRBJ2-3; D is ambiguous. The CDR3 covers 14 residues. The germline gives CDR1 LNHDA, CDR2 SQIVND (reference sequence). The V end was cut by 7 bases, the J end by 2 bases, with 13 bases between. CDR3 sequence (DNA): TGTGCCAGTAAGCCCCCCTTCTTCACAGATACGCAGTATTTT. This translates into CASKPPFFTDTQYF.

This chain links TRBV25-1 with TRBJ2-5, with D uncertain. The germline V gene encodes CDR1 MGHDK and CDR2 SYGVNS. CDR3 length: 15 amino acids. Trimming left V 1 base short and J 5 bases short, with 14 bases between. CDR3 in DNA: TGTGCCAGCAGTGAATTAGGCGCGCTGGGGGAGACCCAGTACTTC. Encoded protein: CASSELGALGETQYF.

The chain has TRBV6-1 and TRBJ1-1; D gene ambiguous. The CDR3 has 13 amino acids. Trimming removed 2 bases at V and 12 bases at J, with 16 bases between. The V gene's germline CDR1 is MNHNS and CDR2 SASEGT. The CDR3 spells CASSETGRGLPFF. CDR3 DNA sequence: TGTGCCAGCAGTGAAACCGGGCGGGGATTGCCTTTCTTT.

The V gene is TRBV4-1, the J gene TRBJ1-3; D call uncertain. CDR3 size: 16 residues. Looked up from germline, CDR1 is MGHRA and CDR2 is YSYEKL. Deletions cut 0 bases from V and 0 bases from J, with 9 bases between. DNA of the CDR3: TGCGCCAGCAGCCAAGATCGGGGTGGCTCTGGAAACACCATATATTTT. Residues: CASSQDRGGSGNTIYF.

The V gene is TRBV6-2 or TRBV6-3, the J gene TRBJ2-1; D remains unclear. There are 15 residues in the CDR3. The V gene's germline CDR1 is MNHEY and CDR2 SVGEGT. Trimming removed 2 bases at V and 7 bases at J, with 15 bases between. CDR3 in DNA: TGTGCCAGCAGTTACAGGAACAACTTGAAGAATGAGCAGTTCTTC. It encodes CASSYRNNLKNEQFF.